A selection of T cell receptor beta chains follows, all from one sample in a study of blood T cell repertoires in COVID-19. TCRdb keeps only in-frame clones here, not all; method: immunoSEQ multiplex PCR. The table shows around 250,000 clones, with just over 85% occurring only once. The sample was PBMCs or T cells enriched from blood (not recorded which). All receptors derive from a young man who had recovered from COVID-19. Both conserved end residues are part of each CDR3. The D gene is left open where the match is weak. Expanded clones are given a class, and other clones once, few, many or no size at all.

clone size	D gene	J gene	V gene	CDR3 DNA	CDR3 protein
-	-	TRBJ2-3	TRBV18	TGTGCCAGCTCACCAGCCTACCTCTCAACAGATACGCAGTATTTT	CASSPAYLSTDTQYF
-	TRBD2	TRBJ2-1	TRBV7-2	TGTGCCAGCAGCTTACAAGCGGGGGCCTTTAACAATGAGCAGTTCTTC	CASSLQAGAFNNEQFF
-	-	TRBJ2-3	TRBV5-4	TGTGCCAGCAGCCCCCGGGACTCCCACACAGATACGCAGTATTTT	CASSPRDSHTDTQYF
-	-	TRBJ1-6	TRBV27	TGTGCCAGCAGTGTTGGACAGTATAATTCACCCCTCCACTTT	CASSVGQYNSPLHF
-	-	TRBJ2-5	TRBV19	TGTGCCAGTAGTATGGGGGCTGCGCGGGAGCGGGAGACCCAGTACTTC	CASSMGAARERETQYF
-	-	TRBJ1-3	TRBV4-1	TGCGCCAGCAGCCAAGATCCCAGAGGAAACACCATATATTTT	CASSQDPRGNTIYF
-	TRBD2	TRBJ2-5	TRBV20-1	TGCAGTGCTAGTCCTACTAGCGGGAGGAAGACCCAGTACTTC	CSASPTSGRKTQYF
few	TRBD1	TRBJ1-2	TRBV7-9	TGTGCCAGCAGCGCTGCAGGGGGCAACTATGGCTACACCTTC	CASSAAGGNYGYTF
-	-	TRBJ2-5	TRBV9	TGTGCCCCGACAGACCAAGAGACCCAGTACTTC	CAPTDQETQYF
-	TRBD2	TRBJ2-1	TRBV5-1	TGCGCCAGCGCCCGAGCGGGGGGGACGAGCTCCTACAATGAGCAGTTCTTC	CASARAGGTSSYNEQFF
-	-	TRBJ2-3	TRBV3-1/TRBV3-2	TGTGCCAGCAGAGACGGGAGTAGGGGTACGCAGTATTTT	CASRDGSRGTQYF
-	-	TRBJ1-3	TRBV6-5	TGTGCCAGCAGGGCGGCTTCTGGAAACACCATATATTTT	CASRAASGNTIYF
-	-	TRBJ2-7	TRBV6-5	TGTGCCAGCAGTTACTCTTCGGAGGGGACCTACGAGCAGTACTTC	CASSYSSEGTYEQYF
-	-	TRBJ2-1	TRBV5-1	TGCGCCAGCAGCTTATCCACAGGCCGGGGGACCTACAATGAGCAGTTCTTC	CASSLSTGRGTYNEQFF
-	TRBD1	TRBJ1-3	TRBV6-1	TGTGCCAGCAGTGAAATAGGGGGCCGTGGAAACACCATATATTTT	CASSEIGGRGNTIYF
-	TRBD1	TRBJ1-1	TRBV10-3	TGTGCCATCAGGACCGGGACAGTGAACACTGAAGCTTTCTTT	CAIRTGTVNTEAFF
-	TRBD1	TRBJ2-7	TRBV5-1	TGCGCCAGCAGCTCAACAGGACAGGGGAAATACGAGCAGTACTTC	CASSSTGQGKYEQYF
-	TRBD1	TRBJ1-4	TRBV19	TGTGCCAGTAGTATAGATCTGAACATCCTGTCGAGGGACAGACTGTTTTTT	CASSIDLNILSRDRLFF
-	-	TRBJ2-7	TRBV30	TGTGCCTGGAGCAGGGGTGCCTACGAGCAGTACTTC	CAWSRGAYEQYF
-	-	TRBJ2-2	TRBV3-1/TRBV3-2	TGTGCCAGCAGCCAATTAATTGGCGGGAACACCGGGGAGCTGTTTTTT	CASSQLIGGNTGELFF
-	TRBD1	TRBJ1-5	TRBV7-2	TGTGCCAGCAGCTACCTAGGGACAGCTAGCAATCAGCCCCAGCATTTT	CASSYLGTASNQPQHF
-	-	TRBJ1-4	TRBV19	TGTGCCAGTAGTATGGGAGGGCATGAAAAACTGTTTTTT	CASSMGGHEKLFF
-	-	TRBJ2-3	TRBV5-1	TGCGCCAGCAGCTTGGATCTAGCTCACGAGGCAGATACGCAGTATTTT	CASSLDLAHEADTQYF
-	-	TRBJ2-3	TRBV14	TGTGCCAGCAGCCAAGCTGTCCCGGGGACGCAGTATTTT	CASSQAVPGTQYF
-	-	TRBJ1-6	TRBV6-5	TGTGCCAGCATACGGACAGCCAATTCACCCCTCCACTTT	CASIRTANSPLHF
-	TRBD1	TRBJ1-4	TRBV7-9	TGTGCCAGCAGCTTAGGTACAGGGGCAACTAATGAAAAACTGTTTTTT	CASSLGTGATNEKLFF
-	TRBD1	TRBJ1-2	TRBV5-1	TGCGCCAGCAGCCTCCGACAGGGTTCCTATGGCTACACCTTC	CASSLRQGSYGYTF
-	-	TRBJ1-2	TRBV19	TGTGCCAGTAGTCGCACAGTACAGGGTAACTATGGCTACACCTTC	CASSRTVQGNYGYTF
-	-	TRBJ2-2	TRBV6-1	TGTGCCAGCAGTGACCACAGGGAGAACACCGGGGAGCTGTTTTTT	CASSDHRENTGELFF
-	-	TRBJ2-5	TRBV9	TGTGCCAGCAGCGTAGGCCCACCGGGACACGTCCAAGAGACCCAGTACTTC	CASSVGPPGHVQETQYF
-	TRBD1	TRBJ2-1	TRBV6-1	TGTGCCAGCAGTGATCTACGGACAGGGACATTCGGTGAGCAGTTCTTC	CASSDLRTGTFGEQFF
-	-	TRBJ1-1	TRBV7-2	TGTGCCAGCAGCAGACTGGACACTGAAGCTTTCTTT	CASSRLDTEAFF
-	TRBD1	TRBJ2-5	TRBV27	TGTGCCAGCAGTTTCGGCCAGACAGGGGTAGAGACCCAGTACTTC	CASSFGQTGVETQYF
-	-	TRBJ1-5	TRBV19	TGTGCCAGTAGTATAAACAGGGAGCTCCCTCAGCCCCAGCATTTT	CASSINRELPQPQHF
-	TRBD1	TRBJ2-2	TRBV6-5	TGTGCCAGCAAAAGGACAGGGACAGACACCGGGGAGCTGTTTTTT	CASKRTGTDTGELFF
-	-	TRBJ2-7	TRBV27	TGTGCCAGCAGCTACAGGAGCTCCTACGAGCAGTACTTC	CASSYRSSYEQYF
-	-	TRBJ1-3	TRBV11-2	TGTGCCAGCAGTGACAGCTCTGGAAACACCATATATTTT	CASSDSSGNTIYF
few	TRBD1	TRBJ1-4	TRBV7-9	TGTGCCAGCAGCTTAGGACAGGGGGTCGGTGAAAAACTGTTTTTT	CASSLGQGVGEKLFF
few	TRBD2	TRBJ2-2	TRBV5-6	TGTGCCAGCAGCCAACTAGCGGGGGCGAACACCGGGGAGCTGTTTTTT	CASSQLAGANTGELFF
-	-	TRBJ1-4	TRBV27	TGTGCCAGCAGTTCCCTACAGATCAGGCCAGAAAAACTGTTTTTT	CASSSLQIRPEKLFF
once	-	TRBJ1-2	TRBV24-1	TGTGCCACCAGTGATTTGTTGCGGGTGGAGTATGGCTACACCTTC	CATSDLLRVEYGYTF
few	TRBD1	TRBJ1-6	TRBV19	TGTGCCAGTGACACAGGGGACCATTCACCCCTCCACTTT	CASDTGDHSPLHF
-	-	TRBJ1-1	TRBV19	TGTGCCAGTAGTATACGGCGGACTACTGAAGCTTTCTTT	CASSIRRTTEAFF
-	-	TRBJ2-2	TRBV9	TGTGCCAGCAGCCCGATAGGAGGGGTCAACACCGGGGAGCTGTTTTTT	CASSPIGGVNTGELFF
once	-	TRBJ2-5	TRBV10-3	TGTGCCATCAGTGGGAACAGCCAAGAGACCCAGTACTTC	CAISGNSQETQYF
-	TRBD2	TRBJ2-3	TRBV10-3	TGTGCCATCAGTAACCCGGGACTAGCGACTAGCACAGATACGCAGTATTTT	CAISNPGLATSTDTQYF
-	-	TRBJ2-1	TRBV5-1	TGCGCCAGCAGCTGGCTATCCAGGGACTCCTACAATGAGCAGTTCTTC	CASSWLSRDSYNEQFF
-	-	TRBJ2-3	TRBV4-2	TGTGCCAGCAGCCAAGATTTATACGGTGGAGCGATTCCGTATTTT	CASSQDLYGGAIPYF
-	-	TRBJ1-5	TRBV7-9	TGTGCCAGCAGCTTGACAGCAGCCGGCAATCAGCCCCAGCATTTT	CASSLTAAGNQPQHF
-	TRBD1	TRBJ2-7	TRBV6-5	TGTGCCAGCCGCGGGACAGGGGTCCACGAGCAGTACTTC	CASRGTGVHEQYF